This T cell receptor (beta chain) was sequenced in a study of T cells in Graves' hyperthyroidism and ophthalmopathy. About this clonotype itself: Its specificity is unknown. A much larger clone lies a single base off, so this may be a read error.

V was cut by 5 bases and J by 3 bases, with 11 bases left in between. Germline V gives CDR1 LNHDA, CDR2 SQIVND (reference sequence). The CDR3 is 14 amino acids. The study enrolled patients aged 18 to 65 with newly diagnosed hyperthyroidism of under 2 months' duration. The PBMCs were sourced from fresh peripheral blood (more than 9 ml). Study results and limitations: Ophthalmopathy was model-predicted a median about 6 months pre-onset. In simple terms, a model built on 13 V-J features told ophthalmopathy apart from stable hyperthyroidism.

From RNA transcripts, TCR beta CDR3 regions were amplified. When the TCR CDR3 underwent first-round RT-PCR, the HTBI primer set was used. TCRdb used MiXCR to reprocess the multiplex PCR reads, holding one entry per CDR3 protein. The sample shows 250,000 to 300,000 distinct CDR3 sequences, around 13% of them seen only once. Specimen: blood. J is TRBJ2-1 and V is TRBV19; unclear D gene. This receptor was identified in a woman in her forties with Graves' hyperthyroidism. The CDR3 protein is CASSRDPSYNEQFF. The DNA for the CDR3 is TGTGCCAGTAGTCGCGACCCTAGCTACAATGAGCAGTTCTTC.